Listed below are T cell receptor beta chains from one sample, sequenced in a study of CXCR3-negative and CXCR3-positive naive CD8 T cells. TCRdb re-called the 5' RACE reads and gives one entry per CDR3 protein, without DNA. The listing records some 61,000 distinct CDR3 sequences. The sample consisted of naive CXCR3- CD8+ T cells from blood. The receptors shown here come from a human donor in good health. Some clones in this sample may be carry-over from other donors' samples. The CDR3 runs from the conserved cysteine through the conserved F or W. Fields, in order: J gene, clone size, V gene, CDR3 protein. Size is stated for part of the rows, as once, few or many counts, or as a class when the clone is expanded.

j_gene: TRBJ1-1; abundance: .; v_gene: TRBV27; CDR3aa: CASSSGGVKAFF
j_gene: TRBJ1-1; abundance: .; v_gene: TRBV3-1; CDR3aa: CASSFGFSEAFF
j_gene: TRBJ2-7; abundance: .; v_gene: TRBV5-6; CDR3aa: CASSLAGQVYEQYF
j_gene: TRBJ2-3; abundance: .; v_gene: TRBV4-2; CDR3aa: CASSQSRDGPDTQYF
j_gene: TRBJ2-7; abundance: .; v_gene: TRBV20-1; CDR3aa: CSARGLAETYEQYF
j_gene: TRBJ2-1; abundance: .; v_gene: TRBV5-1; CDR3aa: CASSFSDRGGSYNEQFF
j_gene: TRBJ2-3; abundance: .; v_gene: TRBV28; CDR3aa: CASSRTGFTDTQYF
j_gene: TRBJ2-5; abundance: .; v_gene: TRBV7-6; CDR3aa: CASSLDVRGTETQYF
j_gene: TRBJ2-2; abundance: .; v_gene: TRBV6-2/TRBV6-3; CDR3aa: CASRNTGPNTGELFF
j_gene: TRBJ2-7; abundance: .; v_gene: TRBV10-3; CDR3aa: CAIKGLAGARYERYF
j_gene: TRBJ2-1; abundance: .; v_gene: TRBV7-8; CDR3aa: CASSPLPSSDEQFF
j_gene: TRBJ1-1; abundance: .; v_gene: TRBV27; CDR3aa: CARTPTGKAFF
j_gene: TRBJ2-1; abundance: .; v_gene: TRBV29-1; CDR3aa: CSVIGLVGNEQFF
j_gene: TRBJ2-3; abundance: medium-sized; v_gene: TRBV7-7; CDR3aa: CASSSRLAGGHFTDTQYF
j_gene: TRBJ2-7; abundance: .; v_gene: TRBV5-1; CDR3aa: CASSLDRGHEQYF
j_gene: TRBJ2-7; abundance: .; v_gene: TRBV29-1; CDR3aa: CSCRDVDSYEQYF
j_gene: TRBJ1-1; abundance: .; v_gene: TRBV12-3/TRBV12-4; CDR3aa: CASSTFGMPNTEAFF
j_gene: TRBJ1-5; abundance: .; v_gene: TRBV27; CDR3aa: CASSLGQWIQPQHF
j_gene: TRBJ2-5; abundance: .; v_gene: TRBV6-6; CDR3aa: CASSYSLAGGPTPQETQYF
j_gene: TRBJ2-1; abundance: .; v_gene: TRBV28; CDR3aa: CASSLQGGYNEQFF
j_gene: TRBJ2-1; abundance: .; v_gene: TRBV7-9; CDR3aa: CASSLADNEQFF
j_gene: TRBJ2-7; abundance: .; v_gene: TRBV7-6; CDR3aa: CASSSQPGQGTGEQYF
j_gene: TRBJ2-5; abundance: .; v_gene: TRBV28; CDR3aa: CASSLQGASGGETQYF
j_gene: TRBJ2-7; abundance: .; v_gene: TRBV11-2; CDR3aa: CASSLDPGQAQEQYF
j_gene: TRBJ2-5; abundance: .; v_gene: TRBV7-9; CDR3aa: CASSSGRDSEETQYF
j_gene: TRBJ2-7; abundance: .; v_gene: TRBV7-2; CDR3aa: CASSLEGQGPYEQYF
j_gene: TRBJ1-1; abundance: .; v_gene: TRBV29-1; CDR3aa: CSVEAGVRGAFF
j_gene: TRBJ2-3; abundance: .; v_gene: TRBV12-3/TRBV12-4; CDR3aa: CASSGTSGVLSTDTQYF
j_gene: TRBJ2-2; abundance: .; v_gene: TRBV7-3; CDR3aa: CASSIRAGTPNTGELFF
j_gene: TRBJ1-2; abundance: .; v_gene: TRBV6-2/TRBV6-3; CDR3aa: CASTQAGDYGYTF
j_gene: TRBJ2-7; abundance: .; v_gene: TRBV4-1; CDR3aa: CASSTRDSPTYEQYF
j_gene: TRBJ1-5; abundance: .; v_gene: TRBV2; CDR3aa: CASSLHSGEPQHF
j_gene: TRBJ2-1; abundance: .; v_gene: TRBV5-1; CDR3aa: CASSLGVGPPNEQFF
j_gene: TRBJ1-5; abundance: .; v_gene: TRBV4-1; CDR3aa: CASSLWRTGDPERNQPQHF
j_gene: TRBJ2-5; abundance: .; v_gene: TRBV10-3; CDR3aa: CAISDLPDRATQYF
j_gene: TRBJ2-7; abundance: .; v_gene: TRBV3-2; CDR3aa: CARIDLDRNEQYF
j_gene: TRBJ2-1; abundance: .; v_gene: TRBV11-3; CDR3aa: CASSPRTGYNEQFF
j_gene: TRBJ2-2; abundance: .; v_gene: TRBV7-9; CDR3aa: CASIPAANTGELFF
j_gene: TRBJ2-7; abundance: .; v_gene: TRBV20-1; CDR3aa: CSARDGDRDYEQYF
j_gene: TRBJ1-3; abundance: .; v_gene: TRBV29-1; CDR3aa: CSVELAASGNTIYF
j_gene: TRBJ2-2; abundance: .; v_gene: TRBV28; CDR3aa: CASSQLDIANTGELFF
j_gene: TRBJ2-7; abundance: .; v_gene: TRBV7-7; CDR3aa: CASSRPEKEQYF
j_gene: TRBJ2-2; abundance: .; v_gene: TRBV7-9; CDR3aa: CASSFLQAANTGELFF
j_gene: TRBJ2-1; abundance: .; v_gene: TRBV18; CDR3aa: CASSPPGVREGLPNNEQFF